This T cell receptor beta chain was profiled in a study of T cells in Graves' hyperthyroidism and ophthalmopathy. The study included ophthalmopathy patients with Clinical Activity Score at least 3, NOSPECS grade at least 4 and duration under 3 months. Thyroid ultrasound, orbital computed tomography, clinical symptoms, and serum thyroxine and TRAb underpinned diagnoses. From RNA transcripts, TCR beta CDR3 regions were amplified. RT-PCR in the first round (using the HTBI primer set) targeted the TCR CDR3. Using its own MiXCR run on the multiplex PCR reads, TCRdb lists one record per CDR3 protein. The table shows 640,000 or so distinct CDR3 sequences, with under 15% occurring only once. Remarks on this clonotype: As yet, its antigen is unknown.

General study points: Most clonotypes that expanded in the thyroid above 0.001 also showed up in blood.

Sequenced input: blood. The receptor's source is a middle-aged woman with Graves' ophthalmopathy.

CDR3 sequence (DNA): TGTGCCAGCAGCGTCCGGGGGATCAACTATGGCTACACCTTC. This encodes CASSVRGINYGYTF. The V call is TRBV6-1, the J call TRBJ1-2; D is possibly TRBD1 (5 bases). Germline V CDR1 and CDR2: MNHNS, SASEGT. The length of the CDR3 is 14 residues. Trimming removed 6 bases from V and 2 bases from J, with 13 bases in between.